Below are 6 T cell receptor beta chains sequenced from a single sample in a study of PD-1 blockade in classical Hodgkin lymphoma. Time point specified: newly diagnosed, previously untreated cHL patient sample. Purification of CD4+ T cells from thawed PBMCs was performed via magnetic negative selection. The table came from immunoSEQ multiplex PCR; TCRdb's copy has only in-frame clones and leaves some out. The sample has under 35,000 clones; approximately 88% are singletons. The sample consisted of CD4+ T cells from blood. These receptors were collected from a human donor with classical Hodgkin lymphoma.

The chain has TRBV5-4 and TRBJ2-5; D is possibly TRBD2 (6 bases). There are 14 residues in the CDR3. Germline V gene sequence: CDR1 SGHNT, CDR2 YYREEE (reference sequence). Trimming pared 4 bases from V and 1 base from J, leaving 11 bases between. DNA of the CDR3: TGTGCCAGCAGCCTCCTGACTAGCCAAGAGACCCAGTACTTC. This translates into CASSLLTSQETQYF.

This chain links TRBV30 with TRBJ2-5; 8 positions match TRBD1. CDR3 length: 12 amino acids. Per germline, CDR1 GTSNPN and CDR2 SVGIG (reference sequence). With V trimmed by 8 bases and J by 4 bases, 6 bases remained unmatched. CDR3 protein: CASRGLIETQYF. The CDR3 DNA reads TGTGCCAGCAGGGGGCTCATAGAGACCCAGTACTTC.

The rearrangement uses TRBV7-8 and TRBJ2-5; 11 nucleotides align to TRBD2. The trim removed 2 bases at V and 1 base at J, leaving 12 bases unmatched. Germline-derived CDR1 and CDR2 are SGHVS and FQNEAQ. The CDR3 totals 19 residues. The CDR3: CASSLWRGRGTSGQETQYF. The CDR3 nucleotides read TGTGCCAGCAGCTTATGGAGGGGGCGTGGGACTAGCGGCCAAGAGACCCAGTACTTC.

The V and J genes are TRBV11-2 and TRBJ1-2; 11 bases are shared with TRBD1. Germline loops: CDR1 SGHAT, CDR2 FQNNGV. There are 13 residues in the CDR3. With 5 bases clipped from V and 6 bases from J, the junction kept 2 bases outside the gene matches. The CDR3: CASSRDRGNGYTF. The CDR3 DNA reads TGTGCCAGCAGCCGGGACAGGGGGAATGGCTACACCTTC.

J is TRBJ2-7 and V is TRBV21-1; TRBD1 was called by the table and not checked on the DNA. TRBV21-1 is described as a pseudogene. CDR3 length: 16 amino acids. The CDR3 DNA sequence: TGTGCCAGCAGCAAAGAGGTGACAGGGACCGTCTACGAGCAGTACTTC. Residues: CASSKEVTGTVYEQYF.

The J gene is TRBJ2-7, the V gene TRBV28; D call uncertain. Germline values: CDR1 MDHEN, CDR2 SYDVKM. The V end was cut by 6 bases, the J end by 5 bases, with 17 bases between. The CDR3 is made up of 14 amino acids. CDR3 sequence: CASSFPSSVNEQYF. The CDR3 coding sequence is TGTGCCAGCAGCTTCCCTTCTAGTGTCAACGAGCAGTACTTC.